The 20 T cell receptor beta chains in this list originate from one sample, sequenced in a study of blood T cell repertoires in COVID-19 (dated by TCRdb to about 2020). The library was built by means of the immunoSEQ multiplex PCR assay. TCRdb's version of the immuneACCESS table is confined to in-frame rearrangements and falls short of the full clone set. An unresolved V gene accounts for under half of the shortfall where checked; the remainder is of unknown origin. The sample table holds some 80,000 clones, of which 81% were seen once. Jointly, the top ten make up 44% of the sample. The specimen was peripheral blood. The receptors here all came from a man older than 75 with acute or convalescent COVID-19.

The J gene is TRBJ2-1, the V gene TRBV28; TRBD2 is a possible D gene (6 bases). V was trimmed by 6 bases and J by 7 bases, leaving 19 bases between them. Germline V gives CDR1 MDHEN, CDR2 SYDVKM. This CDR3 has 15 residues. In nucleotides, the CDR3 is TGTGCCAGCAGCGGACTACACATGGGGGGAAATGAGCAGTTCTTC. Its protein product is CASSGLHMGGNEQFF.

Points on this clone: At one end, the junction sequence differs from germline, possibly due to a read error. CDR3 sequence: CASSHRMFSGRRGQEAQYF. The CDR3 DNA is TGCGCCAGCAGTCACAGGATGTTTAGCGGGAGAAGAGGGCAAGAGGCCCAGTACTTC. The rearrangement uses TRBV5-1 and TRBJ2-5; TRBD2 agrees at 9 bases. Germline-derived CDR1 and CDR2 are SGHRS and YFSETQ. The CDR3 length is 19 residues.

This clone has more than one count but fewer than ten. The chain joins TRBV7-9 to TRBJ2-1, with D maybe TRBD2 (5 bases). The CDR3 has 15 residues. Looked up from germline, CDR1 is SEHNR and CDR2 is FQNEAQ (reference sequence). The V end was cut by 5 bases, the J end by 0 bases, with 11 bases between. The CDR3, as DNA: TGTGCCAGCAGCCCCCGAACTAGCTCCTACAATGAGCAGTTCTTC. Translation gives CASSPRTSSYNEQFF.

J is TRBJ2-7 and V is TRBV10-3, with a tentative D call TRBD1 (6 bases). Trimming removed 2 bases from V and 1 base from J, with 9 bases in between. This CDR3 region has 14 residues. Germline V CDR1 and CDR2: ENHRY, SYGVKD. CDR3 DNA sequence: TGTGCCATCAGTGAGGGGGGCTGGTCCTACGAGCAGTACTTC. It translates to CAISEGGWSYEQYF.

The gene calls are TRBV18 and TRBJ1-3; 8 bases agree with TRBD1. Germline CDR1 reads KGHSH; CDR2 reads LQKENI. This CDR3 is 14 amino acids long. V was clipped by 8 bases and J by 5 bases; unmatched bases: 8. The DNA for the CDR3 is TGTGCCAGCGCCGGCGGGACAGGCCGAAACACCATATATTTT. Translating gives CASAGGTGRNTIYF.

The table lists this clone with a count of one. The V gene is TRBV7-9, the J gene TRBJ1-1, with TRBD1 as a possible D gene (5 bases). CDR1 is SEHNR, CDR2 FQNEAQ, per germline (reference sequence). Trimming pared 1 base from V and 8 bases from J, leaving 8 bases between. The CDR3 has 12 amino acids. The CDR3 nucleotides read TGTGCCAGCAGCTTAGTAGGGGTAGAAGCTTTCTTT. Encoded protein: CASSLVGVEAFF.

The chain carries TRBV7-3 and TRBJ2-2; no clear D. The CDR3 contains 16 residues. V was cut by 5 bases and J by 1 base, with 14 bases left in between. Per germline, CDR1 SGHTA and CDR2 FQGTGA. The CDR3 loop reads CASSPEPWQNTGELFF. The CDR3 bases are TGTGCCAGCAGCCCAGAACCTTGGCAGAACACCGGGGAGCTGTTTTTT.

The CDR3 protein is CASSSGGEQFF. CDR3 DNA: TGTGCCAGCAGCTCAGGGGGTGAGCAGTTCTTC. This sequence joins TRBV11-2 and TRBJ2-1, with TRBD1 identical over 7 bases. Looked up from germline, CDR1 is SGHAT and CDR2 is FQNNGV. J was trimmed by 9 bases and V by 4 bases; bases with no gene match: 0. There are 11 residues in the CDR3. Drawing the rest from reference TRBV11-2 and TRBJ2-1, the complete variable domain is EAGVAQSPRYKIIEKRQSVAFWCNPISGHATLYWYQQILGQGPKLLIQFQNNGVVDDSQLPKDRFSAERLKGVDSTLKIQPAKLEDSAVYLCASSSGGEQFFGPGTRLTVL.

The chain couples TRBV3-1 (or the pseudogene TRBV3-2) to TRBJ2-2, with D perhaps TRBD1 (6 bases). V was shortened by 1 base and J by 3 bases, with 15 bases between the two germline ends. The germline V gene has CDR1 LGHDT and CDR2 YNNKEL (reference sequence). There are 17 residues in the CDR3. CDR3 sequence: CASSQGGQLIDTGELFF. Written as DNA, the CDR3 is TGTGCCAGCAGCCAAGGGGGACAATTAATAGACACCGGGGAGCTGTTTTTT.

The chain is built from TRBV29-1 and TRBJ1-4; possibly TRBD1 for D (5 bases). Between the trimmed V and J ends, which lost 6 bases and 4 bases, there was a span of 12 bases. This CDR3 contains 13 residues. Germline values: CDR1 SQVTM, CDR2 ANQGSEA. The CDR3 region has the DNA TGCAGCGTCCAACCGGGACTTAATGAAAAACTGTTTTTT. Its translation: CSVQPGLNEKLFF.

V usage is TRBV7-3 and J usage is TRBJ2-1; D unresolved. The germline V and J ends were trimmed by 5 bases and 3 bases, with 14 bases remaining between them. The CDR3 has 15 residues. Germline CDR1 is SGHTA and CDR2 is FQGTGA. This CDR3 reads CASSPPGTDYNEQFF. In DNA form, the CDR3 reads TGTGCCAGCAGCCCACCAGGCACGGACTACAATGAGCAGTTCTTC.

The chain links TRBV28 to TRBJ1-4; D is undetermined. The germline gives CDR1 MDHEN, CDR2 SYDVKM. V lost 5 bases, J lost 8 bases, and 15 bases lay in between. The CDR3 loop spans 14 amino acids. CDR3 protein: CASSRRDFGEKLFF. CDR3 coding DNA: TGTGCCAGCAGTAGGAGAGACTTTGGCGAAAAACTGTTTTTT.

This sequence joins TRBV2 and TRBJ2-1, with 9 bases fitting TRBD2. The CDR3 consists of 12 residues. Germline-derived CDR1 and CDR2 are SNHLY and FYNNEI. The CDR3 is CAPGAGGDEQFF. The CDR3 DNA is TGTGCTCCCGGGGCGGGAGGGGATGAGCAGTTCTTC.

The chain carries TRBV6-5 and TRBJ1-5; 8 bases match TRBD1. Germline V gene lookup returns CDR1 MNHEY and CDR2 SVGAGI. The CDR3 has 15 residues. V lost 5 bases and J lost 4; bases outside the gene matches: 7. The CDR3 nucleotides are TGTGCCAGCAGTAGAAGGACAGGGATAAATCAGCCCCAGCATTTT. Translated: CASSRRTGINQPQHF.

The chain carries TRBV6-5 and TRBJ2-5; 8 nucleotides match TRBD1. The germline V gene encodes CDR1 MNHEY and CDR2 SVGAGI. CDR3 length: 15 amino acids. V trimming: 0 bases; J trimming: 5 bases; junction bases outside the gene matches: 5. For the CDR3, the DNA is TGTGCCAGCAGTTACTCGAGTCAGGGGGCTGAGACCCAGTACTTC. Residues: CASSYSSQGAETQYF.

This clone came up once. CDR3 residues: CASSQAESRKISYEQYF. CDR3 sequence (DNA): TGTGCCAGCAGCCAAGCAGAGAGCAGGAAGATCTCCTACGAGCAGTACTTC. This chain uses TRBV3-1 (or the pseudogene TRBV3-2) with TRBJ2-7; D is unclear. The V gene lost 1 base and the J gene lost 0 bases, with 16 bases spanning the gap. From germline, CDR1 is LGHDT and CDR2 YNNKEL (reference sequence). The CDR3 extends over 17 amino acids.

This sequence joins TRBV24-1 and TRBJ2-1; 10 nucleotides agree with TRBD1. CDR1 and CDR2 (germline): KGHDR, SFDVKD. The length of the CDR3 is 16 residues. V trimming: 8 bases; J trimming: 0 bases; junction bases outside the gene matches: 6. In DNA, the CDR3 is TGTGCCACCACCGGGGACAGGGGTAGCTCCTACAATGAGCAGTTCTTC. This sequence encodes CATTGDRGSSYNEQFF.

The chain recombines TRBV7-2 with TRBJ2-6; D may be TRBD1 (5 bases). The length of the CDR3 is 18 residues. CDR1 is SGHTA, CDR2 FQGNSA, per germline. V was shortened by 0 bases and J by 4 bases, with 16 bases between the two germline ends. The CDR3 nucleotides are TGTGCCAGCAGCTTAGCGCCTAGGTCAGGGCCCGGGGCCAACGTCCTGACTTTC. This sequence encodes CASSLAPRSGPGANVLTF.

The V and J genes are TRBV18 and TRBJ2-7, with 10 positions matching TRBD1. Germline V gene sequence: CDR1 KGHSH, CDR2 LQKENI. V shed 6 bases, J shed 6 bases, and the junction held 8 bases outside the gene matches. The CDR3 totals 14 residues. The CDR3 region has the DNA TGTGCCAGCTCCCAGGGGACAGGGGTGATCGAGCAGTACTTC. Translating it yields CASSQGTGVIEQYF.

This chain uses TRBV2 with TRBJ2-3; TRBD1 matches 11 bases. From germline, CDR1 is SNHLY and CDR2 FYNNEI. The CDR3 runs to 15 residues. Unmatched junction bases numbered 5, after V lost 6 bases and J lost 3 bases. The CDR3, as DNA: TGTGCCAGCAGGGGGACAGGGGGATCAACAGATACGCAGTATTTT. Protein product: CASRGTGGSTDTQYF.